A selection of T cell receptor beta chains follows, all from one sample in a study of T-cell memory formation after mild COVID-19. MiXCR was run by TCRdb on the 5' RACE reads, yielding one entry per CDR3 protein. The data contain approximately 490,000 distinct CDR3 sequences, around 20% of them singletons. The sequencing input was PBMCs or a T cell subset sorted from them (not recorded which). The receptor source for this set is an adult woman who had mild COVID-19 (a few samples of this study predate the infection). Cell type and time point are not known. The CDR3 runs from the conserved cysteine through the conserved F or W. A D gene is named only where the DNA matches it firmly. Expanded clones get a size class; other rows say once, few or many, or leave the size out.

j_call	clone_size	v_call	d_call	cdr3_aa	cdr3_nt
TRBJ2-7	NA	TRBV2	NA	CATTTAYYEQYF	TGTGCCACCACGACGGCCTACTACGAGCAGTACTTC
TRBJ2-5	few	TRBV6-5	NA	CASKKAGADQTQYF	TGTGCCAGCAAAAAGGCAGGGGCGGATCAGACCCAGTACTTC
TRBJ1-3	few	TRBV25-1	NA	CASSEYKVPKGRSGNTIYF	TGTGCCAGCAGTGAATATAAAGTCCCGAAGGGCCGCTCTGGAAACACCATATATTTT
TRBJ1-1	once	TRBV12-3/TRBV12-4	NA	CASRLQSLNTEAFF	TGTGCCAGCAGGCTACAGAGTTTGAACACTGAAGCTTTCTTT
TRBJ2-3	NA	TRBV6-2/TRBV6-3	NA	CASRRDTTDTQYF	TGTGCCAGCAGGAGGGACACCACAGATACGCAGTATTTT
TRBJ2-1	once	TRBV7-6	NA	CASSLGTQPYNEQFF	TGTGCCAGCAGCTTAGGGACTCAGCCGTACAATGAGCAGTTCTTC
TRBJ2-7	NA	TRBV9	NA	CASSPPPVSYEQYF	TGTGCCAGCAGCCCGCCCCCAGTCTCCTACGAGCAGTACTTC
TRBJ1-4	NA	TRBV5-1	TRBD1	CASSMGQGGKLFF	TGCGCCAGCAGCATGGGACAGGGAGGAAAACTGTTTTTT
TRBJ1-5	NA	TRBV13	TRBD1	CASSRDRDQPQHF	TGTGCCAGCAGCAGAGACAGGGACCAGCCCCAGCATTTT
TRBJ2-7	NA	TRBV11-2	NA	CASSLDRWQGPYEQYF	TGTGCCAGCAGCTTAGATCGTTGGCAGGGCCCCTACGAGCAGTACTTC